These T cell receptor beta chains were read from a single sample in a study. TCRdb itself ran the 5' RACE reads through MiXCR, one entry per CDR3 protein. In the table there are tens of thousands of distinct CDR3 sequences, about 28% of which are singletons. The sample consisted of tumor-infiltrating memory CD4+ T cells sorted from the breast tumor. The receptors were gathered from a female donor with breast cancer. The CDR3 runs from the conserved cysteine through the conserved F or W. A D gene is named only where the DNA matches it firmly. Not every row has a clone size; where given, it reads once, few, many or a size class.

J | V | size | D | DNA | CDR3
TRBJ2-1 | TRBV7-9 | NA | TRBD2 | TGTGCCAGCAGCGTCCTTAGACTAGCGGGTAGCTCCTACAATGAGCAGTTCTTC | CASSVLRLAGSSYNEQFF
TRBJ2-5 | TRBV19 | NA | NA | TGTGCCAGTAGTATCTCCAGTCAAGAGACCCAGTACTTC | CASSISSQETQYF
TRBJ1-1 | TRBV28 | NA | TRBD1 | TGTGCCAGCAGTTCAGGGGGGGGGGCTGGTACTGAAGCTTTCTTT | CASSSGGGAGTEAFF
TRBJ2-7 | TRBV5-1 | medium-sized | NA | TGCGCCAGCAGACTTAGCGTGAACGACGAGCAGTACTTC | CASRLSVNDEQYF
TRBJ1-3 | TRBV7-2 | NA | TRBD1 | TGTGCCAGCAGCTTACGCGGGACAGCTGGAAACACCATATATTTT | CASSLRGTAGNTIYF
TRBJ1-1 | TRBV5-1 | NA | NA | TGCGCCAGCAGCCGAGATAGAAGTAACACTGAAGCTTGCTTT | CASSRDRSNTEACF
TRBJ2-7 | TRBV18 | few | TRBD2 | TGTGCCAGCTCACCACCCCCGACTAGCGGGAAGCCCGAGCAGTACTTC | CASSPPPTSGKPEQYF
TRBJ1-2 | TRBV18 | NA | TRBD1 | TGTGCCAGCTCACGACAGGGGGGAGACTATGGCTACACCTTC | CASSRQGGDYGYTF
TRBJ2-7 | TRBV5-1 | medium-sized | TRBD2 | TGCGCCAGCAGCCCGGGAGGGTCCCTGGTCGAGCAGTACTTC | CASSPGGSLVEQYF
TRBJ2-7 | TRBV20-1 | few | TRBD1 | TGCAGTGCTAGAGCGGGACAGGGGTCCCCCCACGAGCAGTACTTC | CSARAGQGSPHEQYF
TRBJ2-7 | TRBV5-1 | NA | NA | TGCGCCAGCAGCTTGTCACAATTCTACAAGCAGTACTTC | CASSLSQFYKQYF
TRBJ1-5 | TRBV20-1 | NA | NA | TGCAGTGCTAAGGTTTATAGCAATCAGCCCCAGCATTTT | CSAKVYSNQPQHF
TRBJ2-7 | TRBV6-5 | once | NA | TGTGCCAGCGAACCGAACTCTGGACAGACCTACGAGCAGTACTTC | CASEPNSGQTYEQYF
TRBJ1-2 | TRBV18 | NA | NA | TGTGCCAGCTCACTCGCGAAACAGTCAGATGGCTACACCTTC | CASSLAKQSDGYTF
TRBJ1-2 | TRBV10-3 | NA | NA | TGTGCCATCAGTGAAGCAGGGAACTATGGCTACACCTTC | CAISEAGNYGYTF
TRBJ1-2 | TRBV7-9 | many | NA | TGTGCCAGCAGCTTAGGGCCCAGGAGTCTTGGCTACACCTTC | CASSLGPRSLGYTF
TRBJ2-5 | TRBV9 | NA | NA | TGTGCCAGCAGCGTAATAGGGATGGGAGAGACCCAGTACTTC | CASSVIGMGETQYF
TRBJ2-2 | TRBV5-6 | few | TRBD1 | TGTGCCAGCAGCTTGGCGGGGACAGGGGGCCTCGGGGAGCTGTTTTTT | CASSLAGTGGLGELFF
TRBJ2-7 | TRBV7-3 | many | NA | TGTGCCAGCAGCCCCGATGGGAGGAACGAGCAGTACTTC | CASSPDGRNEQYF
TRBJ2-2 | TRBV30 | NA | TRBD1 | TGTGCCTGGTTCGGGGACAGTAACACCGGGGAGCTGTTTTTT | CAWFGDSNTGELFF
TRBJ2-7 | TRBV29-1 | few | NA | TGCAGCGTTGGGAGGGGGGGCGATATCGACGAGCAGTACTTC | CSVGRGGDIDEQYF
TRBJ2-7 | TRBV12-3/TRBV12-4 | NA | NA | TGTGCCAGCAGCAAAAAGACTGGAGGAGAGCAGTACTTC | CASSKKTGGEQYF
TRBJ2-1 | TRBV29-1 | NA | NA | TGCAGCGTCACGGACCAGGGGACCCTACATTACAATGAGCAGTTCTTC | CSVTDQGTLHYNEQFF